The rows below give T cell receptor beta chains drawn from one sample of a study of blood T cell repertoires in COVID-19. The table came from immunoSEQ multiplex PCR; TCRdb's copy has only in-frame clones and leaves some out. The table shows approximately 220,000 clones, with 85% to 90% occurring only once. Sample: peripheral blood. The receptors were gathered from a man aged 50 to 60 with acute or convalescent COVID-19. Each CDR3 is given without its conserved first and last residue. Each record gives: J gene, D gene, V gene, CDR3 protein. The D gene is left open where the match is weak.

TRBJ1-6 | - | TRBV7-2 | ASSSIQGYSYNSPLH
TRBJ2-5 | TRBD2 | TRBV5-5 | ASSIAGGVETQY
TRBJ1-2 | - | TRBV19 | ASNPPQGYGYT
TRBJ1-3 | - | TRBV7-6 | ASSLRSGSSGNTIY
TRBJ1-4 | TRBD1 | TRBV7-6 | ASSKDRVREKLF
TRBJ1-2 | TRBD1 | TRBV20-1 | SATGGYGYT
TRBJ2-7 | TRBD2 | TRBV2 | ASSALAAGGLEQY
TRBJ2-7 | - | TRBV7-9 | ASSITGSSYEQY
TRBJ2-1 | TRBD2 | TRBV2 | ASRLAGGINEQF
TRBJ1-6 | - | TRBV12-3/TRBV12-4 | ASRGRHRSPLH
TRBJ1-5 | - | TRBV6-5 | ASSYGLGRAEQPQH
TRBJ2-1 | - | TRBV20-1 | SALQIREQF
TRBJ1-2 | - | TRBV14 | ASSPTYGYGYT
TRBJ1-5 | TRBD1 | TRBV10-3 | AISDSGGNQPQH
TRBJ2-7 | TRBD1 | TRBV19 | ASRPPGQGVYEQY
TRBJ1-2 | - | TRBV15 | ATSRVAGANYGYT
TRBJ1-2 | - | TRBV6-5 | ASSYSAENNYGYT
TRBJ1-6 | - | TRBV3-1/TRBV3-2 | ASSDNRYNSPLH
TRBJ2-7 | - | TRBV2 | ASNIAGPSYEQY
TRBJ2-5 | TRBD1 | TRBV11-2 | ASSLGAGGRGQTQY
TRBJ1-5 | TRBD1 | TRBV4-1 | ASSQMGQGDNQPQH
TRBJ2-1 | - | TRBV5-8 | ASSEAALSYNEQF
TRBJ2-7 | TRBD1 | TRBV11-2 | ASSQGQGYYEQY
TRBJ1-6 | - | TRBV2 | ASSPGLNSPLH
TRBJ1-1 | - | TRBV7-9 | ASSPRGVATNTEAF
TRBJ1-4 | TRBD1 | TRBV7-9 | AGDGQGNEKLF
TRBJ1-2 | TRBD1 | TRBV7-8 | ASSLARNRGRANYGYT
TRBJ1-5 | TRBD1 | TRBV2 | ASSGTGSIQPQH
TRBJ1-6 | TRBD1 | TRBV19 | ASSVQGKEIYNSPLH
TRBJ1-3 | - | TRBV18 | ASSQSGPSAGNTIY
TRBJ1-1 | - | TRBV18 | ASSPISSNFGEAF
TRBJ1-5 | - | TRBV6-1 | ASSEIEGSGQPQH
TRBJ2-1 | - | TRBV3-1/TRBV3-2 | ASSQDHGGGPENEQF
TRBJ1-1 | - | TRBV5-1 | ASSPQVGNTEAF
TRBJ1-2 | - | TRBV6-5 | ASSYSKDSSTGYT
TRBJ2-2 | TRBD2 | TRBV24-1 | ATRGGTGELF
TRBJ1-1 | TRBD1 | TRBV15 | ATSRGQGVLNTEAF
TRBJ1-1 | - | TRBV10-3 | AISQIEVNTEAF
TRBJ1-2 | - | TRBV5-6 | ASSRQTGSGYT
TRBJ1-5 | TRBD1 | TRBV19 | ASSVDRTSNQPQH
TRBJ1-5 | TRBD1 | TRBV23-1 | ASLGGRASQPQH
TRBJ2-7 | TRBD1 | TRBV11-2 | ASSLAGTGGYEQY
TRBJ1-1 | - | TRBV18 | ASSPGQTIRGTEAF
TRBJ1-5 | TRBD1 | TRBV7-9 | ASSDEDRVFQPQH
TRBJ1-5 | TRBD1 | TRBV11-2 | ASSLSTGPGQPQH
TRBJ2-7 | - | TRBV5-6 | ASSFTGKIYEQY
TRBJ1-5 | - | TRBV7-2 | ASSLAQGNQPQH
TRBJ1-3 | - | TRBV7-2 | ASSLTSTPGNTIY
TRBJ1-4 | - | TRBV2 | ASSSQGLNEKLF